This entry describes one TCR beta chain. What it binds is not known. This sample stems from a study of cytomegalovirus exposure and HLA in healthy donors. 60 Vbeta and 13 Jbeta primers were used in PCR. Produced via immunoSEQ multiplex PCR; TCRdb's table is partial and in-frame only. The repertoire holds more than 150,000 clones, with approximately 82% as singletons. Regarding the study as a whole: A previous analysis found most TCR beta V segments productive roughly 90% or roughly 30% of the time.

The CDR3 is 17 amino acids. V shed 6 bases, J shed 9 bases, and the junction held 21 bases outside the gene matches. The germline V gene encodes CDR1 SQVTM and CDR2 ANQGSEA. The chain couples TRBV29-1 to TRBJ2-3; TRBD1 aligns across 10 bases. The clonotype comes from a woman aged 50 to 65 in good health and CMV-seropositive. The sequenced sample consisted of PBMCs. The CDR3 loop is CSVPKFYPGQGIDTQYF. In DNA form, the CDR3 reads TGCAGCGTACCTAAATTTTATCCGGGACAGGGGATAGACACGCAGTATTTT.